This is a list of T cell receptor beta chains from one sample in a study of metastatic and nonmetastatic thyroid tumors. TCRdb reassembled clones from the PCR reads with MiXCR. The sample consists of 25,000 to 30,000 clones, around 4% of them appearing once. Sequenced material: blood. These receptors all come from a female donor with papillary thyroid cancer or a benign thyroid nodule (not recorded which). Some clones in this sample may be carry-over from other donors' samples. CDR3s include the opening cysteine and the closing phenylalanine or tryptophan.

J,V,CDR3
TRBJ1-5,TRBV20-1,CSARQTEGSNQPQHF
TRBJ1-1,TRBV20-1,CSANDPGGNTEAFF
TRBJ1-6,TRBV28,CASSSTDRARFF
TRBJ1-5,TRBV18,CASSPTQGPNQPQHF
TRBJ2-1,TRBV27,CASGEVTLGNNEQFF
TRBJ1-3,TRBV6-1,CASSREGGSGNTIYF
TRBJ2-5,TRBV11-3,CASSLDVHRDETQYF
TRBJ1-5,TRBV19,CASSIDMGLNQPQHF
TRBJ2-2,TRBV28,CASSENPGRATGELFF
TRBJ1-2,TRBV7-8,CASSLTEFYGYTF
TRBJ1-2,TRBV28,CASSLGTGVGSYTF
TRBJ2-1,TRBV7-3,CASSLSGGSGDYNEQFF
TRBJ1-4,TRBV5-1,CASSLLTGGDEKLFF
TRBJ1-1,TRBV3-1,CASSQYDKVTEAFF
TRBJ1-1,TRBV6-5,CASSYSLNRGTGTEAFF
TRBJ1-6,TRBV7-2,CASSLALGDRSSPLHF
TRBJ2-7,TRBV7-9,CASSPVGGAFYEQYF
TRBJ1-2,TRBV27,CASSLRAWRGYTF
TRBJ2-7,TRBV7-9,CASSLSGNGNYEQYF
TRBJ2-7,TRBV15,CATSRALAGDEQYF
TRBJ2-1,TRBV12-3/TRBV12-4,CASSFGEGGNNEQFF
TRBJ2-3,TRBV6-2/TRBV6-3,CASSLTSGSTDTQYF
TRBJ1-5,TRBV9,CASSVAGFGQPQHF
TRBJ1-2,TRBV6-6,CASSYVGGGGYGYTF
TRBJ2-2,TRBV11-2,CASSSHLEGNTGELFF
TRBJ2-3,TRBV12-3/TRBV12-4,CASRTGSSTDTQYF
TRBJ2-1,TRBV2,CASRKGLANEQFF
TRBJ2-7,TRBV11-3,CASNPSAGGLGEQYF
TRBJ1-5,TRBV24-1,CATSDRQGSSNQPQHF
TRBJ1-2,TRBV7-2,CASSTGQGAGGYTF
TRBJ2-7,TRBV10-2,CASSGGWGYEQYF
TRBJ2-7,TRBV5-1,CASSPQGFSYEQYF
TRBJ2-2,TRBV2,CASRGLARGGSGELFF
TRBJ2-3,TRBV6-1,CASSDLAGGSTDTQYF
TRBJ2-3,TRBV28,CASSDRTVTDTQYF
TRBJ2-3,TRBV6-1,CAVTSGAGVTDTQYF
TRBJ2-1,TRBV29-1,CSVSSPPLYDEQFF
TRBJ1-5,TRBV4-1,CASSPEGADQPQHF
TRBJ2-5,TRBV19,CASSKVGTSGRKSQYF
TRBJ1-2,TRBV5-5,CASSQGAAGYTF